This TCR beta chain was observed in a study of shared clonotypes between healthy human individuals. The CDR3 spans 13 residues. Trimming took off 1 base at V and 8 bases at J, with 12 bases between the two ends. Germline assignment: CDR1 SGHDT and CDR2 YYEEEE. Profiling relied on immunoSEQ multiplex PCR, and the TCRdb table lists in-frame clones only, not all of them. The sample carries 200,000 to 250,000 clones, over 50% recorded once. This rearrangement joins TRBV5-6 to TRBJ1-2; D possibly corresponds to TRBD1 (6 bases). The source material was memory CD4+ T cells sorted from blood. The subset: CD45RA-negative fraction. The sequence was obtained from a man aged 30-40 years in good health. The chain's CDR3 is CASSLPGARGYTF. DNA of the CDR3: TGTGCCAGCAGCTTGCCGGGGGCGCGGGGCTACACCTTC. Complete variable domain (other parts from reference TRBV5-6 and TRBJ1-2): DAGVTQSPTHLIKTRGQQVTLRCSPKSGHDTVSWYQQALGQGPQFIFQYYEEEERQRGNFPDRFSGHQFPNYSSELNVNALLLGDSALYLCASSLPGARGYTFGSGTRLTVV.